Below, 19 T cell receptor beta chains from the same sample are listed, as sequenced in a study of CD8 T cells in Susac syndrome. Random hexamers were used to reverse transcribe an amount of about 0.45 to 1 ug RNA. One entry per CDR3 protein results from TCRdb running MiXCR on the immunoSEQ multiplex PCR reads. The table has 130,000 to 150,000 distinct CDR3 sequences, over 85% seen once; the top ten hold roughly 0.27%. Sequencing input: CD8+ T cells from PBMCs. These receptors came from a human donor in good health.

The chain uses TRBV4-3 and TRBJ2-5, with D hard to call. The germline gives CDR1 LGHNA, CDR2 YSLEER. There are 15 residues in the CDR3. V dropped 4 bases and J dropped 2 bases, with 14 bases sitting between them. The CDR3 here is CASSPFAGPQETQYF. Written as DNA, the CDR3 is TGCGCCAGCAGCCCCTTCGCCGGGCCGCAAGAGACCCAGTACTTC.

This chain joins TRBV30 and TRBJ2-1; D not certain. CDR3 length equals 14 residues. Trimming left V 1 base short and J 5 bases short, with 12 bases between. Germline V gene lookup returns CDR1 GTSNPN and CDR2 SVGIG (reference sequence). CDR3 DNA: TGTGCCTGGAGTGCGGCGTCCCAAAACAATGAGCAGTTCTTC. As protein: CAWSAASQNNEQFF. The whole variable domain, filled in from reference TRBV30 and TRBJ2-1, reads SQTIHQWPATLVQPVGSPLSLECTVEGTSNPNLYWYRQAAGRGLQLLFYSVGIGQISSEVPQNLSASRPQDRQFILSSKKLLLSDSGFYLCAWSAASQNNEQFFGPGTRLTVL.

The chain couples TRBV4-2 to TRBJ2-7; 10 nucleotides align to TRBD2. This CDR3 contains 17 residues. After removal of 1 base from V and 2 bases from J, the junction contained 8 bases not matched to a gene. The germline CDR1 and CDR2 sequences are LGHNA and YNFKEQ. CDR3 coding DNA: TGTGCCAGCAGCCAAGGTTCGCTAGCGGGGGTAGCCTACGAGCAGTACTTC. Translation: CASSQGSLAGVAYEQYF.

In DNA form, the CDR3 reads TGCAGTGCTAGAGTCCACGGGAGCTATGGCTACACCTTC. Amino acids: CSARVHGSYGYTF. J is TRBJ1-2 and V is TRBV20-1; D gene uncertain. V was cut by 1 base and J by 4 bases, with 10 bases left in between. Germline CDR1 and CDR2: DFQATT and SNEGSKA (reference sequence). CDR3 length: 13 residues.

This chain links TRBV23-1 with TRBJ1-1; 7 bases agree with TRBD1. TRBV23-1 has ORF status, its function being uncertain. V trimming: 3 bases; J trimming: 0 bases; junction bases outside the gene matches: 4. The CDR3 runs to 15 residues. Here the CDR3 DNA reads TGCGCCAGCAGTCACCCCGGGACAGTGAACACTGAAGCTTTCTTT. Its protein is CASSHPGTVNTEAFF.

This chain uses TRBV7-6 with TRBJ2-2; D ambiguous. The germline V and J ends were trimmed by 2 bases and 1 base, with 2 bases remaining between them. Per the germline V gene, CDR1 is SGHVS and CDR2 is FNYEAQ. This CDR3 region has 13 residues. The CDR3 region is CASSLRNTGELFF. The CDR3 region has the DNA TGTGCCAGCAGCTTAAGGAACACCGGGGAGCTGTTTTTT.

V gene TRBV4-1 combines with J gene TRBJ2-1; a possible D gene is TRBD2 (6 bases). Per germline, CDR1 MGHRA and CDR2 YSYEKL. Trimming left V 2 bases short and J 9 bases short, with 11 bases between. The length of the CDR3 is 13 residues. The CDR3 protein is CASSQTLGGEQFF. In nucleotides, the CDR3 is TGCGCCAGCAGCCAAACCCTGGGGGGTGAGCAGTTCTTC.

The genes are TRBV25-1 and TRBJ2-1, with 8 nucleotides matching TRBD1. CDR1 is MGHDK, CDR2 SYGVNS, per germline. The trim removed 0 bases at V and 7 bases at J, leaving 17 bases unmatched. CDR3 size: 19 residues. CDR3: CASSEYRVGDRGLRNEQFF. The CDR3 nucleotides read TGTGCCAGCAGTGAATATAGGGTGGGCGACAGGGGCCTCCGAAATGAGCAGTTCTTC. Full variable domain (remainder filled in from reference TRBV25-1 and TRBJ2-1): EADIYQTPRYLVIGTGKKITLECSQTMGHDKMYWYQQDPGMELHLIHYSYGVNSTEKGDLSSESTVSRIRTEHFPLTLESARPSHTSQYLCASSEYRVGDRGLRNEQFFGPGTRLTVL.

V is TRBV20-1 and J is TRBJ2-3; D is possibly TRBD1 or TRBD2 (5 bases each). CDR1 and CDR2 from the germline V gene are DFQATT and SNEGSKA (reference sequence). This CDR3 has 15 residues. The V end lost 4 bases, the J end lost 4 bases, and 18 bases lay between the germline ends. CDR3 region: CSATRDLRGPDTQYF. The CDR3 nucleotides read TGCAGTGCTACCCGGGACCTACGTGGGCCAGATACGCAGTATTTT.

This chain connects TRBV6-5 to TRBJ2-2, with D maybe TRBD1 (5 bases). Germline lookup yields CDR1 MNHEY and CDR2 SVGAGI. Trimming took off 0 bases at V and 5 bases at J, with 10 bases between the two ends. This CDR3 comprises 15 residues. The chain's CDR3 is CASSYSGAGTGELFF. CDR3 bases: TGTGCCAGCAGTTACTCAGGGGCTGGTACCGGGGAGCTGTTTTTT.

V is TRBV28 and J is TRBJ2-7; 9 bases are shared with TRBD2. The CDR3 runs to 14 residues. Germline CDR1 and CDR2: MDHEN and SYDVKM. V lost 10 bases, J lost 3 bases, and 10 bases stayed unmatched. CDR3 loop: CATRGISGSYEQYF. The CDR3 nucleotides read TGTGCCACCAGGGGAATTAGCGGGAGCTACGAGCAGTACTTC.

This sequence joins TRBV30 and TRBJ1-5, with a possible D match to TRBD1 (5 bases). This CDR3 has 13 amino acids. Trimming removed 1 base at V and 4 bases at J, with 8 bases between. CDR1 is GTSNPN, CDR2 SVGIG, per germline (reference sequence). DNA of the CDR3: TGTGCCTGGAGTGCAGGGCCAAATCAGCCCCAGCATTTT. Amino acids: CAWSAGPNQPQHF.

The rearrangement links TRBV7-9 to TRBJ2-3; D possibly corresponds to TRBD1 (5 bases). Trimming left V 2 bases short and J 3 bases short, with 9 bases between. From germline, CDR1 is SEHNR and CDR2 FQNEAQ (reference sequence). The CDR3 length is 14 residues. CDR3 nucleotide sequence: TGTGCCAGCAGCTTACCAGGGATGACAGATACGCAGTATTTT. Translating gives CASSLPGMTDTQYF.

This clonotype was seen more than once but under ten times. The rearrangement links TRBV6-5 to TRBJ2-1, with 7 nucleotides matching TRBD2. V lost 5 bases to trimming and J lost 9 bases; unmatched junction nucleotides: 7. The length of the CDR3 is 13 residues. Germline-derived CDR1 and CDR2 are MNHEY and SVGAGI. The CDR3 DNA reads as TGTGCCAGCAGTCACACTAGCGCCGGTGAGCAGTTCTTC. It translates to CASSHTSAGEQFF.

The rearrangement joins TRBV7-2 to TRBJ2-3; D is perhaps TRBD2 (6 bases). Germline-derived CDR1 and CDR2 are SGHTA and FQGNSA. Trimming removed 5 bases at V and 6 bases at J, with 9 bases between. The CDR3 totals 12 residues. CDR3 amino acids: CASSGGRDTQYF. The CDR3 DNA reads TGTGCCAGCAGCGGGGGGAGGGATACGCAGTATTTT.

V is TRBV27 and J is TRBJ2-1; 7 nucleotides align to TRBD2. The CDR3 loop spans 18 amino acids. Losses at the gene ends were 5 bases for V and 6 bases for J; bases not matched to a gene: 19. CDR1 and CDR2 (germline): MNHEY, SMNVEV (reference sequence). The DNA of the CDR3 is TGTGCCAGCAGTCCATACCGTCCTTGGGAGGGCCGGGGCAATGAGCAGTTCTTC. Its translation: CASSPYRPWEGRGNEQFF.

The chain combines TRBV20-1 with TRBJ2-1; D uncertain. With 0 bases removed from V and 7 bases from J, the gap between germline ends came to 10 bases. The germline gives CDR1 DFQATT, CDR2 SNEGSKA (reference sequence). The CDR3 covers 13 residues. The CDR3 spells CSAREGWANEQFF. DNA of the CDR3: TGCAGTGCTAGAGAAGGTTGGGCTAATGAGCAGTTCTTC.

V is TRBV9 and J is TRBJ2-2, with TRBD1 as a possible D gene (6 bases). This CDR3 comprises 16 residues. Trimming removed 3 bases from V and 2 bases from J, with 14 bases in between. CDR1 is SGDLS, CDR2 YYNGEE, per germline. The CDR3 nucleotides are TGTGCCAGCAGCGCCTACACAGGGTCAAACACCGGGGAGCTGTTTTTT. Its translation is CASSAYTGSNTGELFF.

This sequence joins TRBV19 and TRBJ2-1; TRBD2 aligns across 8 bases. V dropped 3 bases and J dropped 6; count of bases not matched to a gene: 7. CDR1 and CDR2 from the germline V gene are LNHDA and SQIVND (reference sequence). This CDR3 is 15 amino acids long. The CDR3 DNA is TGTGCCAGTAGTATCTTGGCGGGGGGACTCAATGAGCAGTTCTTC. Encoded protein: CASSILAGGLNEQFF.